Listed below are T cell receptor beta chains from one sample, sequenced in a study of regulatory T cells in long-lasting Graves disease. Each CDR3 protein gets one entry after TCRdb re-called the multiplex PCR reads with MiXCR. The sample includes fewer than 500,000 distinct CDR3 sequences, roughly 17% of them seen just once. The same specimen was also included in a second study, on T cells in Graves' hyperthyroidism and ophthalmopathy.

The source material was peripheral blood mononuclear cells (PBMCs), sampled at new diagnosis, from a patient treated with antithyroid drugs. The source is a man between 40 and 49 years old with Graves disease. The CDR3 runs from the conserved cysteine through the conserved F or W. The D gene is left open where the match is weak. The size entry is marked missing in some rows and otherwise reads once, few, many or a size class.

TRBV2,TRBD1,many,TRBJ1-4,TGTGCCAGCAGGGCGACAGGGGCTATTAATGAAAAACTGTTTTTT,CASRATGAINEKLFF
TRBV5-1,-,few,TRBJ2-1,TGCGCCAGCAGCCAGACTACTAGCTCCTACAATGAGCAGTTCTTC,CASSQTTSSYNEQFF
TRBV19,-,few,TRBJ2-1,TGTGCCAGTAGAAACCTAGGGAATGAGCAGTTCTTC,CASRNLGNEQFF
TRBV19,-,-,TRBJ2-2,TGTGCCAGTAGTATAGTACAGCCAACCGGGGAGCTGTTTTTT,CASSIVQPTGELFF
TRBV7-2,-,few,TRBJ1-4,TGTGCCAGCAGCCGTATGCCAGGGGAAAGTAATGAAAAACTGTTTTTT,CASSRMPGESNEKLFF
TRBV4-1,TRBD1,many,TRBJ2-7,TGCGCCAGCAGCCAACTTATGGGGACAGGGGAACACGAGCAGTACTTC,CASSQLMGTGEHEQYF
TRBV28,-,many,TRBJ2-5,TGTGCCAGCACCCCGGGAAGAGTAGAGACCCAGTACTTC,CASTPGRVETQYF
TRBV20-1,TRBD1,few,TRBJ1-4,TGCAGTGCTAGAGATTATACAGGGGGGGAAAAACTGTTTTTT,CSARDYTGGEKLFF
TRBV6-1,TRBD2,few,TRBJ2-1,TGTGCCAGCAGTACTACTAGCGGGAGTGGCAATGAGCAGTTCTTC,CASSTTSGSGNEQFF
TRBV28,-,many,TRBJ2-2,TGTGCCAGCAGTTTAATCCGACCCACTCCCGGGCGAAACACCGGGGAGCTGTTTTTT,CASSLIRPTPGRNTGELFF
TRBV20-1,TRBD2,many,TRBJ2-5,TGCAGTGCTAGAGACCCAAGGACTAGCGGGATTTTATCCCAGTACTTC,CSARDPRTSGILSQYF
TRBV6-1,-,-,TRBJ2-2,TGTGCCAGCAGTATCGGAGGGCCTACCGGGGAGCTGTTTTTT,CASSIGGPTGELFF
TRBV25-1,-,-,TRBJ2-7,TGTGCCAGCAGTGGAAGGGGGGAGCAGTACTTC,CASSGRGEQYF
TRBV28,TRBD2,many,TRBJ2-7,TGTGCCAGCAGTCCCCGACTAGCGGGGCCCTACGAGCAGTACTTC,CASSPRLAGPYEQYF
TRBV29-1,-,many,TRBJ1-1,TGCAGCGTCTGCTCCGACACCAGCCCTGAAGCTTTCTTT,CSVCSDTSPEAFF
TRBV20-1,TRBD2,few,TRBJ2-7,TGCAGTGCTAGATCCGTGACTAGCGGGGGCTCCTACGAGCAGTACTTC,CSARSVTSGGSYEQYF
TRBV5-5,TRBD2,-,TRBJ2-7,TGTGCCAGCAGCCCCGGGCTAGCGGGAGTACTCGAGCAGTACTTC,CASSPGLAGVLEQYF
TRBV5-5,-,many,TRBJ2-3,TGTGCCAGCACCACTTCAGGGAGGAGCACAGATACGCAGTATTTT,CASTTSGRSTDTQYF
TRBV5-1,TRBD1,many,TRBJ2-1,TGCGCCAGCAGCTTGGCCAGGACAGGGGGTAATGAGCAGTTCTTC,CASSLARTGGNEQFF
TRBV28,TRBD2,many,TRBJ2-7,TGTGCCAGCAGTCTCCATCTGGGACTAGCGGGAGGAGAGCAGTACTTC,CASSLHLGLAGGEQYF
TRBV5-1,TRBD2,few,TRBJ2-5,TGCGCCAGCACGTATACTAGCGGGAGAGAGACCCAGTACTTC,CASTYTSGRETQYF
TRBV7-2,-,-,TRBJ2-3,TGTGCCAGCAGCCCCGCTGGGGGGCAGGTTACGCAGTATTTT,CASSPAGGQVTQYF
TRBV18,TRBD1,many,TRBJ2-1,TGTGCCAGCTCCCCGGACCGGACAGGGGCCTACAATGAGCAGTTCTTC,CASSPDRTGAYNEQFF
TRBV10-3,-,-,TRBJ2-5,TGTGCCATCGGTGCCGTCTTGGAGACCCAGTACTTC,CAIGAVLETQYF
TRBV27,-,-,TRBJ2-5,TGTGCCAGCAGTTTATTGGGACCGTGGGAGACCCAGTACTTC,CASSLLGPWETQYF
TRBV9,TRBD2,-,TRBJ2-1,TGTGCCAGCAGCGTGGGACTAGCACCGAGTGAGCAGTTCTTC,CASSVGLAPSEQFF
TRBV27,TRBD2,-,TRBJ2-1,TGTGCCAGCAGTTTCACTAGCGGGAGACAGTTCTTC,CASSFTSGRQFF
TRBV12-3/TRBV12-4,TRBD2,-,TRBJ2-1,TGTGCCAGCAGTGAACTAGCGGGAGGCCCCTACAATGAGCAGTTCTTC,CASSELAGGPYNEQFF
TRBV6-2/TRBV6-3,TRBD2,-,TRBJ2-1,TGCGCCAAAATAGCGGGAGGGCCCCACAATGAGCAGTTCTTC,CAKIAGGPHNEQFF